A single sample gave rise to the 17 T cell receptor beta chains below, sequenced in a study of beta chain features in type 1 diabetes. The authors reverse transcribed all of the isolated RNA, so sequencing captured expressed TCRB transcripts. The method was immunoSEQ multiplex PCR; TCRdb's version includes in-frame clones alone and lacks a portion of them. Of roughly 240,000 clones listed, around 22% are singletons. Study results and limitations: Within each of all four CD4+ subsets, Type 1 diabetes patients had TCRB CDR3s that were moderately but significantly shorter.

Their specific antigens are unknown. Material for sequencing was naive CD4+ T cells from blood. Receptor source: a woman in her twenties or thirties with type 1 diabetes.

The chain couples TRBV9 to TRBJ2-7; TRBD2 matches 8 bases. The CDR3 totals 16 residues. The ends lost 0 bases at V and 4 bases at J; junction bases unmatched: 9. CDR1 and CDR2 from the germline V gene are SGDLS and YYNGEE. CDR3 sequence reads: CASSVGASGRSYEQYF. CDR3 in DNA: TGTGCCAGCAGCGTAGGGGCTAGCGGGCGTTCGTACGAGCAGTACTTC. The full variable domain, completed using reference TRBV9 and TRBJ2-7, is DSGVTQTPKHLITATGQRVTLRCSPRSGDLSVYWYQQSLDQGLQFLIQYYNGEERAKGNILERFSAQQFPDLHSELNLSSLELGDSALYFCASSVGASGRSYEQYFGPGTRLTVT.

This chain uses TRBV11-2 with TRBJ1-1, with 11 bases identical to TRBD1. CDR1 SGHAT and CDR2 FQNNGV come from the germline V gene. CDR3 length: 15 residues. V dropped 5 bases and J dropped 5; count of bases not matched to a gene: 7. The DNA for the CDR3 is TGTGCCAGCAGCCGGACAGGGGGCGCGGTAACTGAAGCTTTCTTT. Its translation is CASSRTGGAVTEAFF. Supplemented by reference TRBV11-2 and TRBJ1-1, the full variable domain reads EAGVAQSPRYKIIEKRQSVAFWCNPISGHATLYWYQQILGQGPKLLIQFQNNGVVDDSQLPKDRFSAERLKGVDSTLKIQPAKLEDSAVYLCASSRTGGAVTEAFFGQGTRLTVV.

The chain recombines TRBV11-2 with TRBJ1-2; 7 nucleotides agree with TRBD1. V lost 1 base and J lost 2; bases outside the gene matches: 7. The CDR3 extends over 16 amino acids. CDR1 and CDR2 from the germline V gene are SGHAT and FQNNGV. CDR3 DNA sequence: TGTGCCAGCAGCTTAGGTTGGGGACAGCGCAACTATGGCTACACCTTC. Its protein product is CASSLGWGQRNYGYTF.

The rearrangement links TRBV10-3 to TRBJ2-7; 10 bases agree with TRBD1. This CDR3 has 14 amino acids. After removal of 2 bases from V and 6 bases from J, the junction contained 4 bases not matched to a gene. The germline CDR1 and CDR2 sequences are ENHRY and SYGVKD. CDR3 sequence: CAISEPGQGGEQYF. The CDR3 DNA is TGTGCCATCAGTGAGCCAGGACAGGGGGGCGAGCAGTACTTC.

In its sample, this clone was seen a few times. The chain couples TRBV25-1 to TRBJ1-1; maybe TRBD1 (6 bases). Germline CDR1 and CDR2: MGHDK and SYGVNS. V was clipped by 7 bases and J by 4 bases, with 13 bases between them. This CDR3 contains 13 residues. The CDR3 coding sequence is TGTGCCAGCAAGATCAGGGGTAGCACTGAAGCTTTCTTT. It codes for CASKIRGSTEAFF.

J is TRBJ1-1 and V is TRBV21-1. TRBV21-1 is a listed pseudogene. This CDR3 comprises 10 residues. The CDR3: CASSTFEAFF. CDR3 nucleotide sequence: TGTGCCAGCAGCACCTTTGAAGCTTTCTTT.

The V call is TRBV5-1, the J call TRBJ2-1; 7 nucleotides agree with TRBD1. CDR1 and CDR2 from the germline V gene are SGHRS and YFSETQ. The CDR3 is 18 amino acids. Trimming removed 5 bases from V and 0 bases from J; junction bases left unmatched: 14. The CDR3 DNA sequence: TGCGCCAGCAGGAAATCCCCCGGGACAGCCTTCTCCTACAATGAGCAGTTCTTC. This sequence encodes CASRKSPGTAFSYNEQFF.

In its sample, this clone was seen a few times. The V call is TRBV29-1, the J call TRBJ2-2; 9 bases match TRBD1. With 1 base clipped from V and 6 bases from J, the junction kept 6 bases outside the gene matches. CDR1 SQVTM and CDR2 ANQGSEA come from the germline V gene. The CDR3 is made up of 15 amino acids. CDR3 DNA: TGCAGCGTTGAAGGGACAGGGGAGGAGGCCGGGGAGCTGTTTTTT. Translated, it gives CSVEGTGEEAGELFF.

The CDR3 spells CASSEAAGMETQYF. CDR3 coding DNA: TGCGCCAGCAGTGAGGCGGCAGGGATGGAGACCCAGTACTTC. The V call is TRBV10-1, the J call TRBJ2-5; possible D gene TRBD1, 5 bases. The CDR3 contains 14 residues. CDR1 is WNHNN, CDR2 SYGVQD, per germline (reference sequence). V lost 2 bases and J 5 bases, leaving 12 bases between the germline ends.

This clone was counted a few times. This chain uses TRBV12-5 with TRBJ2-2, with D uncertain. V was trimmed by 3 bases and J by 0 bases, leaving 8 bases between them. Germline loops: CDR1 LGHNT, CDR2 FRNRAP. CDR3 length equals 15 residues. The DNA for the CDR3 is TGTGCTAGTGGTTTAGGCGGATCGAACACCGGGGAGCTGTTTTTT. Protein product: CASGLGGSNTGELFF.

Only a few counts were recorded for this clone. The V call is TRBV6-6, the J call TRBJ1-5; D is possibly TRBD1 (5 bases). V lost 4 bases and J 9 bases, leaving 10 bases between the germline ends. CDR1 is MNHNY and CDR2 is SVGAGI in the germline V gene (reference sequence). The CDR3 sequence is 12 residues long. Written as DNA, the CDR3 is TGTGCCAGCAGTTCAAGGGGTGGGCCCCAGCATTTT. Translation gives CASSSRGGPQHF.

Details on this clone: Distinct nucleotide sequences in the sample also encode this CDR3. The V gene is TRBV7-3, the J gene TRBJ2-3; D perhaps matches TRBD2 (5 bases). V was cut by 5 bases and J by 2 bases, with 8 bases left in between. Germline assignment: CDR1 SGHTA and CDR2 FQGTGA. CDR3 length equals 13 residues. The CDR3 DNA sequence: TGTGCCAGCAGCCTAGACTACACAGATACGCAGTATTTT. This codes for CASSLDYTDTQYF.

The CDR3 bases are TGCGCCAGCAGCTTGGAATTGTCGGAGACCCAGTACTTC. Its translation is CASSLELSETQYF. The chain recombines TRBV5-1 with TRBJ2-5; D is unclear. The V gene lost 0 bases and the J gene lost 5 bases, with 8 bases spanning the gap. The CDR3 consists of 13 residues. Germline V gene data show CDR1 as SGHRS and CDR2 as YFSETQ. Full variable domain (missing parts from reference TRBV5-1 and TRBJ2-5): KAGVTQTPRYLIKTRGQQVTLSCSPISGHRSVSWYQQTPGQGLQFLFEYFSETQRNKGNFPGRFSGRQFSNSRSEMNVSTLELGDSALYLCASSLELSETQYFGPGTRLLVL.

The table lists this clone with a few counts. The genes are TRBV7-9 and TRBJ2-3, with a possible D match to TRBD2 (6 bases). V was shortened by 3 bases and J by 6 bases, with 16 bases between the two germline ends. Germline values: CDR1 SEHNR, CDR2 FQNEAQ (reference sequence). This CDR3 has 15 amino acids. The CDR3 region is CASSFLSGGGDTQYF. CDR3 DNA: TGTGCCAGCAGCTTCCTTAGCGGAGGTGGGGATACGCAGTATTTT.

There are a few counts of this clone. Other DNA sequences in the same sample also yield this CDR3. The chain is built from TRBV7-9 and TRBJ2-7, with TRBD2 identical over 7 bases. Looked up from germline, CDR1 is SEHNR and CDR2 is FQNEAQ (reference sequence). V lost 2 bases to trimming and J lost 4 bases; unmatched junction nucleotides: 5. The CDR3 runs to 14 residues. The CDR3 loop is CASSLQAGSYEQYF. The CDR3 nucleotides read TGTGCCAGCAGCTTACAAGCGGGAAGTTACGAGCAGTACTTC.

This clone was seen only a few times. The chain recombines TRBV9 with TRBJ2-3; D is uncertain. From germline, CDR1 is SGDLS and CDR2 YYNGEE. V was trimmed by 4 bases and J by 2 bases, leaving 11 bases between them. CDR3 length: 14 residues. In nucleotides, the CDR3 is TGTGCCAGCAGCCCTCAGGTAACCACAGATACGCAGTATTTT. This codes for CASSPQVTTDTQYF.

In this sample, this clone turned up once. V usage is TRBV11-2 and J usage is TRBJ2-5; possibly TRBD1 for D (6 bases). The CDR3 is 14 residues long. Trimming cost V 2 bases and J 7 bases, with 14 bases left between them. Germline CDR1 reads SGHAT; CDR2 reads FQNNGV. Here the CDR3 reads CASSLKIQGGTQYF. The CDR3 coding sequence is TGTGCCAGCAGCTTAAAAATACAGGGTGGGACCCAGTACTTC.